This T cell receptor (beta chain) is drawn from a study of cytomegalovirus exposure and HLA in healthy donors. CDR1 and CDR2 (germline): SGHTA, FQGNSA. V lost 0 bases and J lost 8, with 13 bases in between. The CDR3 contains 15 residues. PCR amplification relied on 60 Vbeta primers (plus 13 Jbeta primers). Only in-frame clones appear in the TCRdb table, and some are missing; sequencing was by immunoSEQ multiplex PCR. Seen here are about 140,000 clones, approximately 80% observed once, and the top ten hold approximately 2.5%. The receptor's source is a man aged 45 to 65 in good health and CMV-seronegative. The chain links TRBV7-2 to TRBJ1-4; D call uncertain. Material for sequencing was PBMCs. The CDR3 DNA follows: TGTGCCAGCAGCTTAGCGGCGTATTCAGGAGAAAAACTGTTTTTT. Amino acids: CASSLAAYSGEKLFF. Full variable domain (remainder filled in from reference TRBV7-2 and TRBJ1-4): GAGVSQSPSNKVTEKGKDVELRCDPISGHTALYWYRQSLGQGLEFLIYFQGNSAPDKSGLPSDRFSAERTGGSVSTLTIQRTQQEDSAVYLCASSLAAYSGEKLFFGSGTQLSVL.